These T cell receptor beta chains were read from a single sample in a study of shared clonotypes between healthy human individuals. TCRdb's table, derived via immunoSEQ multiplex PCR, lists solely in-frame clones and lacks some. The sample contains about 460,000 clones, approximately 77% of which appear only once. The sequenced sample consisted of PBMCs. Receptor source: a woman in her thirties or forties in good health. Some clones in this sample may be carry-over from other donors' samples. CDR3s include the opening cysteine and the closing phenylalanine or tryptophan. D genes are given only for firm matches. Clone sizes are given selectively: once, few, many, or a class where the clone is expanded.

>.|TRBJ2-6|TRBV28|.
CASSLMTVANVLTF
TGTGCCAGCAGTTTAATGACGGTAGCCAACGTCCTGACTTTC
>TRBD2|TRBJ2-5|TRBV7-9|.
CASSLALAGVGETQYF
TGTGCCAGCAGCTTAGCGCTAGCGGGAGTTGGGGAGACCCAGTACTTC
>.|TRBJ2-7|TRBV28|once
CASSLYSQGVFYEQYF
TGTGCCAGCAGTTTATATAGCCAGGGAGTATTCTACGAGCAGTACTTC
>.|TRBJ2-7|TRBV4-1|once
CASSQDGGRHYEQYF
TGCGCCAGCAGCCAAGATGGGGGGCGCCACTACGAGCAGTACTTC
>TRBD1|TRBJ2-5|TRBV9|.
CASSAGTVNQETQYF
TGTGCCAGCAGCGCTGGGACAGTGAACCAAGAGACCCAGTACTTC
>.|TRBJ2-1|TRBV5-6|.
CASTPGTPYNEQFF
TGTGCCAGCACCCCCGGGACGCCGTACAATGAGCAGTTCTTC
>.|TRBJ2-7|TRBV4-1|.
CASSPRMGGSYEQYF
TGCGCCAGCAGCCCCCGGATGGGGGGCTCCTACGAGCAGTACTTC
>.|TRBJ2-6|TRBV30|medium-sized
CAWSVDQGSYSGANVLTF
TGTGCCTGGAGTGTAGACCAGGGTTCATACTCTGGGGCCAACGTCCTGACTTTC
>TRBD2|TRBJ2-7|TRBV4-1|.
CASSRGGTISYEQYF
TGCGCCAGCAGCCGCGGGGGGACTATTTCCTACGAGCAGTACTTC
>.|TRBJ1-2|TRBV7-9|few
CASSLSGVINYGYTF
TGTGCCAGCAGCTTATCGGGAGTGATTAACTATGGCTACACCTTC
>TRBD2|TRBJ2-7|TRBV11-1|.
CASSWTSGGNYEQYF
TGTGCCAGCAGTTGGACTAGCGGGGGGAACTACGAGCAGTACTTC
>.|TRBJ2-2|TRBV18|.
CASSPRFTGELFF
TGTGCCAGCTCACCACGATTCACCGGGGAGCTGTTTTTT
>.|TRBJ2-7|TRBV15|.
CATSVRGWDEQYF
TGTGCCACCAGCGTCAGGGGATGGGACGAGCAGTACTTC
>.|TRBJ2-7|TRBV15|few
CATSRDDWGEQYF
TGTGCCACCAGCAGAGACGACTGGGGCGAGCAGTACTTC
>.|TRBJ2-1|TRBV27|.
CASSPRAGEYLNEQFF
TGTGCCAGCAGTCCCCGGGCGGGCGAGTACCTCAATGAGCAGTTCTTC
>TRBD1|TRBJ2-1|TRBV11-2|.
CASSSRTGEGEQFF
TGTGCCAGCAGCTCACGGACAGGGGAGGGTGAGCAGTTCTTC
>TRBD1|TRBJ1-2|TRBV5-1|.
CASSPGQGGVTGGYTF
TGCGCCAGCAGTCCGGGACAGGGAGGCGTGACCGGTGGCTACACCTTC
>TRBD2|TRBJ2-1|TRBV27|once
CASSPTGRRGEQFF
TGTGCCAGCAGTCCGACCGGGCGGCGGGGGGAGCAGTTCTTC
>TRBD1|TRBJ1-5|TRBV7-8|once
CASSLGTGRQPQHF
TGTGCCAGCAGCTTAGGGACAGGGAGACAGCCCCAGCATTTT
>TRBD1|TRBJ2-3|TRBV6-1|.
CASRTGGWQYF
TGTGCCAGCAGGACAGGGGGCTGGCAGTATTTT
>.|TRBJ2-7|TRBV12-5|.
CASRPEQYF
TGTGCTAGTCGGCCCGAGCAGTACTTC
>.|TRBJ1-2|TRBV5-1|.
CASGLDYPGYGYTF
TGCGCCAGCGGATTAGATTACCCAGGCTATGGCTACACCTTC
>TRBD1|TRBJ1-1|TRBV25-1|.
CASMRTGVWDTEAFF
TGTGCCAGCATGCGGACAGGGGTTTGGGACACTGAAGCTTTCTTT
>TRBD2|TRBJ2-1|TRBV7-9|.
CASTPASGRTYNEQFF
TGTGCCAGCACCCCCGCTAGCGGGAGAACCTACAATGAGCAGTTCTTC
>TRBD2|TRBJ2-1|TRBV5-1|.
CASSPGTSGRSNEQFF
TGCGCCAGCAGCCCCGGGACTAGCGGGAGATCAAATGAGCAGTTCTTC
>TRBD2|TRBJ2-1|TRBV18|.
CASSSGSGRAREQFF
TGTGCCAGCTCATCCGGGAGCGGGAGGGCCAGAGAGCAGTTCTTC
>.|TRBJ2-1|TRBV20-1|.
CSVSLDREQFF
TGCAGTGTCAGCCTAGATCGTGAGCAGTTCTTC
>TRBD2|TRBJ2-7|TRBV28|.
CASSPRGGHEQYF
TGTGCCAGCAGTCCCCGGGGGGGCCACGAGCAGTACTTC
>.|TRBJ1-4|TRBV7-9|.
CASRSTGEKLFF
TGTGCCAGCAGATCCACGGGGGAAAAACTGTTTTTT
>TRBD2|TRBJ2-1|TRBV2|.
CASRILAGGVNEQFF
TGTGCCAGCAGGATACTAGCGGGGGGGGTTAATGAGCAGTTCTTC
>.|TRBJ1-1|TRBV30|.
CAWSVSRGNTEAFF
TGTGCCTGGAGTGTTAGCCGGGGAAACACTGAAGCTTTCTTT
>.|TRBJ2-2|TRBV11-2|.
CASSSPGANTGELFF
TGTGCCAGCAGCTCACCGGGGGCAAACACCGGGGAGCTGTTTTTT
>TRBD1|TRBJ1-4|TRBV4-2|.
CASSQGDRDNEKLFF
TGTGCCAGCAGCCAAGGGGACAGAGATAATGAAAAACTGTTTTTT
>TRBD1|TRBJ1-2|TRBV28|.
CASGGQGVYGYTF
TGTGCCAGCGGGGGACAGGGCGTGTATGGCTACACCTTC
>.|TRBJ2-6|TRBV7-9|once
CASSFPSSGANVLTF
TGTGCCAGCAGCTTTCCAAGCTCTGGGGCCAACGTCCTGACTTTC
>.|TRBJ2-1|TRBV5-4|.
CASSLPGSGDVEQFF
TGTGCCAGCAGCTTGCCGGGAAGTGGGGACGTTGAGCAGTTCTTC
>.|TRBJ2-3|TRBV2|once
CASRSRSGTDTQYF
TGTGCCAGCAGGTCAAGGTCGGGGACAGATACGCAGTATTTT
>.|TRBJ2-3|TRBV11-3|.
CASSLRGRSDTQYF
TGTGCCAGCAGCTTGCGGGGCCGGTCAGATACGCAGTATTTT
>.|TRBJ1-4|TRBV28|once
CASSLGGATNEKLFF
TGTGCCAGCAGTCTAGGGGGGGCAACTAATGAAAAACTGTTTTTT
>.|TRBJ1-2|TRBV5-6|many
CASSSTRQIPYGYTF
TGTGCCAGCAGCTCGACCCGACAGATACCCTATGGCTACACCTTC
>.|TRBJ2-5|TRBV7-2|few
CASSFLIPGETQYF
TGTGCCAGCAGCTTTTTGATTCCGGGAGAGACCCAGTACTTC
>TRBD2|TRBJ2-7|TRBV5-1|.
CASSSGLAGALDEQYF
TGCGCCAGCAGCTCTGGACTAGCGGGAGCCCTTGACGAGCAGTACTTC
>.|TRBJ1-5|TRBV7-2|few
CASSLAPPWDNQPQHF
TGTGCCAGCAGCTTAGCTCCCCCCTGGGACAATCAGCCCCAGCATTTT
>.|TRBJ2-1|TRBV5-1|.
CASSLPQDYNEQFF
TGCGCCAGCAGCTTGCCTCAGGACTACAATGAGCAGTTCTTC
>.|TRBJ2-3|TRBV5-1|.
CASSIRQTDTDTQYF
TGCGCCAGCAGCATCCGACAGACCGACACAGATACGCAGTATTTT
>.|TRBJ1-1|TRBV27|.
CASRPGLLRTEAFF
TGTGCCAGCAGGCCAGGGTTGCTCCGCACTGAAGCTTTCTTT
>.|TRBJ2-2|TRBV2|.
CASNGEHLNTGELFF
TGTGCCAGCAATGGGGAGCACCTGAACACCGGGGAGCTGTTTTTT
>.|TRBJ2-7|TRBV29-1|.
CSAGDGGYEQYF
TGCAGCGCGGGGGACGGGGGATACGAGCAGTACTTC
>TRBD2|TRBJ2-7|TRBV5-1|.
CASSTGTSGRYYEQYF
TGCGCCAGCAGTACAGGGACTAGCGGGAGATACTACGAGCAGTACTTC
>.|TRBJ2-5|TRBV29-1|.
CSALGLWQQETQYF
TGCAGCGCTTTGGGTTTGTGGCAACAAGAGACCCAGTACTTC
>.|TRBJ1-5|TRBV5-1|.
CASSLARGVSGNQPQHF
TGCGCCAGCAGCTTGGCCAGGGGCGTTAGTGGGAATCAGCCCCAGCATTTT